Following are 6 T cell receptor beta chains from one sample sequenced in a study of human T cells and chemical hapten exposure. A single record per CDR3 protein comes from TCRdb applying MiXCR to the RACE reads. The sample holds roughly 120,000 distinct CDR3 sequences, less than 10% seen once. As to time point: patch test 2, 6 weeks after DPC sensitization. This sample's treatment: therapeutic diphenylcyclopropenone sensitization with weekly scalp DPC. The specimen was whole blood, collected in connection with sensitization to the hapten diphenylcyclopropenone (DPC). Receptors originate from a woman in her forties with alopecia areata. Some clones in this sample may be carry-over from other donors' samples.

This clonotype has at least ten counts. This chain uses TRBV4-3 with TRBJ2-6; D is unresolved. Germline V gene data show CDR1 as LGHNA and CDR2 as YSLEER. This CDR3 has 16 amino acids. V lost 0 bases, J lost 0 bases, and 6 bases lay in between. The CDR3 loop is CASSQEGDSGANVLTF. In nucleotides, the CDR3 is TGCGCCAGCAGCCAAGAAGGTGACTCTGGGGCCAACGTCCTGACTTTC.

This clonotype appeared many times. The chain combines TRBV6-6 with TRBJ1-6; D unresolved. Germline CDR1 MNHNY, CDR2 SVGAGI (reference sequence). CDR3 length equals 15 residues. V lost 8 bases and J 2 bases, leaving 13 bases between the germline ends. CDR3 sequence reads: CASDNTAAYNSPLHF. DNA for the CDR3: TGTGCCAGCGATAATACGGCCGCCTATAATTCACCCCTCCACTTT.

The chain uses TRBV18 and TRBJ2-6; TRBD1 aligns across 7 bases. Germline-derived CDR1 and CDR2 are KGHSH and LQKENI. V lost 3 bases to trimming and J lost 2 bases; unmatched junction nucleotides: 1. CDR3 length: 15 amino acids. CDR3 residues: CASSPTGPGANVLTF. The DNA for the CDR3 is TGTGCCAGCTCACCGACAGGGCCTGGGGCCAACGTCCTGACTTTC.

This clonotype has only a few counts. The chain uses TRBV12-3 or TRBV12-4 and TRBJ2-2, with D possibly matching TRBD2 (5 bases). The V end was cut by 7 bases, the J end by 4 bases, with 13 bases between. This CDR3 has 14 residues. The CDR3 protein is CASIEGSRTGELFF. The CDR3 DNA is TGTGCCAGCATAGAGGGCAGCCGCACCGGGGAGCTGTTTTTT.

A few counts support this clonotype. The chain is built from TRBV29-1 and TRBJ1-1; 10 nucleotides align to TRBD1. Germline V lookup: CDR1 SQVTM, CDR2 ANQGSEA. The CDR3 runs 13 residues. J gave up 5 bases and V 7 bases, and 7 bases lay outside the gene matches. For the CDR3, the DNA is TGCAGCGCCGTACCGGGACAGGGGACTGAAGCTTTCTTT. This encodes CSAVPGQGTEAFF.

V gene TRBV6-5 combines with J gene TRBJ1-5, with D possibly being TRBD1 (5 bases). Per the germline V gene, CDR1 is MNHEY and CDR2 is SVGAGI. V lost 2 bases and J lost 7, with 9 bases in between. The CDR3 loop spans 13 amino acids. The CDR3 DNA follows: TGTGCCAGCAGTTACGAGAGGGGCCAGCCCCAGCATTTT. This gives the protein CASSYERGQPQHF.